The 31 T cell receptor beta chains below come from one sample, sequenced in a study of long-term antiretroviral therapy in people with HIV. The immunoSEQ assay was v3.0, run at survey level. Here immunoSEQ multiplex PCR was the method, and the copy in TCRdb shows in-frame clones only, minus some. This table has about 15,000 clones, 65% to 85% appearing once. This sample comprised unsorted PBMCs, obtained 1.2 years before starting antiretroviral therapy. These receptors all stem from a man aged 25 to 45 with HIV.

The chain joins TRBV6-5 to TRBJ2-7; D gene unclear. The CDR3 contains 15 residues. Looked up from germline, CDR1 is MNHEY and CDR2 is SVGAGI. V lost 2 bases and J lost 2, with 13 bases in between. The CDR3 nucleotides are TGTGCCAGCAGTTACAGTCCCCCAGGTGCCTACGAGCAGTACTTC. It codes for CASSYSPPGAYEQYF.

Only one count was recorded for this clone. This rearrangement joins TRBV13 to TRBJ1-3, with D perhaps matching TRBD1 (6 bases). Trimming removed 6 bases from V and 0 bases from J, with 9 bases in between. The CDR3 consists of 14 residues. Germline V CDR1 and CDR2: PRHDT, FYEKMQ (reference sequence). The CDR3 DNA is TGTGCCAGCAGTGGACAGCGCTCTGGAAACACCATATATTTT. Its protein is CASSGQRSGNTIYF.

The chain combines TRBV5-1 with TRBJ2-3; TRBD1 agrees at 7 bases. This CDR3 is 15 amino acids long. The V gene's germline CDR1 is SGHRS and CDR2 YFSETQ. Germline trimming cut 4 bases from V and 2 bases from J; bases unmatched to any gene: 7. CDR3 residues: CASSRDSLNTDTQYF. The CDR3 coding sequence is TGCGCCAGCAGCCGGGACAGCCTAAACACAGATACGCAGTATTTT.

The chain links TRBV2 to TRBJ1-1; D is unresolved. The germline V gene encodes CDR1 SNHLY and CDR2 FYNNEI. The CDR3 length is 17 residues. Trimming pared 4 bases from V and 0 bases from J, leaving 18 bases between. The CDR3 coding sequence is TGTGCCAGCAGTGGTAGGCAGTCCACCCGCATGAACACTGAAGCTTTCTTT. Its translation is CASSGRQSTRMNTEAFF. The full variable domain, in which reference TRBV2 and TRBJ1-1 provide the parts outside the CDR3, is EPEVTQTPSHQVTQMGQEVILRCVPISNHLYFYWYRQILGQKVEFLVSFYNNEISEKSEIFDDQFSVERPDGSNFTLKIRSTKLEDSAMYFCASSGRQSTRMNTEAFFGQGTRLTVV.

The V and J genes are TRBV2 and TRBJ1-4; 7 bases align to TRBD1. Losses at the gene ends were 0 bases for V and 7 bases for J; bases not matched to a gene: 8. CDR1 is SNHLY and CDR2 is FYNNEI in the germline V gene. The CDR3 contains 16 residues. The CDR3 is CASSEAGGTVFEKLFF. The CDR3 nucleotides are TGTGCCAGCAGTGAAGCGGGAGGGACAGTATTTGAAAAACTGTTTTTT. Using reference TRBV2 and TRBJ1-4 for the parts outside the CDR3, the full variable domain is EPEVTQTPSHQVTQMGQEVILRCVPISNHLYFYWYRQILGQKVEFLVSFYNNEISEKSEIFDDQFSVERPDGSNFTLKIRSTKLEDSAMYFCASSEAGGTVFEKLFFGSGTQLSVL.

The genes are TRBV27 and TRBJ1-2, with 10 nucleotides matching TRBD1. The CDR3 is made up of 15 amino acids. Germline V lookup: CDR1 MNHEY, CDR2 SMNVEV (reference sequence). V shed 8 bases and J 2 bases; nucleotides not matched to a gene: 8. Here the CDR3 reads CASRTGGIVNYGYTF. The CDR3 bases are TGTGCCAGCCGGACAGGGGGAATTGTAAACTATGGCTACACCTTC.

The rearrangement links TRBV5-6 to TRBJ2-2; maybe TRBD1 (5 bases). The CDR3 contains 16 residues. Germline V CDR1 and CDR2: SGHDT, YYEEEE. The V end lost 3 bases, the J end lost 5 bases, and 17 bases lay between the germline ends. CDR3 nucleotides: TGTGCCAGCAGCTCATTTCAGGGATTTAGGACCGGGGAGCTGTTTTTT. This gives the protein CASSSFQGFRTGELFF.

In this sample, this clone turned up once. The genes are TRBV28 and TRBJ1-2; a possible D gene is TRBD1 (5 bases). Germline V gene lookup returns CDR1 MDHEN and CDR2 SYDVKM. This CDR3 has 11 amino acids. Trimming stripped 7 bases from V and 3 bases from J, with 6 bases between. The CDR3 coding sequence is TGTGCCAGCACCAGGGACTATGGCTACACCTTC. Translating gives CASTRDYGYTF.

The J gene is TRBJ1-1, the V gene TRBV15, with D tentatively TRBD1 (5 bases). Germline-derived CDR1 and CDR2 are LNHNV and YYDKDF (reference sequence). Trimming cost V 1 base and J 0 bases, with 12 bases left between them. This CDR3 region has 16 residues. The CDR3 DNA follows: TGTGCCACCAGCAGAGGTCGGGGCGGGCTGAACACTGAAGCTTTCTTT. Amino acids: CATSRGRGGLNTEAFF. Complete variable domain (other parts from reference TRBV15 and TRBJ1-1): DAMVIQNPRYQVTQFGKPVTLSCSQTLNHNVMYWYQQKSSQAPKLLFHYYDKDFNNEADTPDNFQSRRPNTSFCFLDIRSPGLGDTAMYLCATSRGRGGLNTEAFFGQGTRLTVV.

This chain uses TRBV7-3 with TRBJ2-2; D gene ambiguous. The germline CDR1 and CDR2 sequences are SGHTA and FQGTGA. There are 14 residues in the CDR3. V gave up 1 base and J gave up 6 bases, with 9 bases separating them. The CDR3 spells CASSLSTSPGELFF. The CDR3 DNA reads TGTGCCAGCAGCTTAAGTACGTCGCCCGGGGAGCTGTTTTTT. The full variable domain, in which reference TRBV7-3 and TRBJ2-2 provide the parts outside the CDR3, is GAGVSQTPSNKVTEKGKYVELRCDPISGHTALYWYRQSLGQGPEFLIYFQGTGAADDSGLPNDRFFAVRPEGSVSTLKIQRTERGDSAVYLCASSLSTSPGELFFGEGSRLTVL.

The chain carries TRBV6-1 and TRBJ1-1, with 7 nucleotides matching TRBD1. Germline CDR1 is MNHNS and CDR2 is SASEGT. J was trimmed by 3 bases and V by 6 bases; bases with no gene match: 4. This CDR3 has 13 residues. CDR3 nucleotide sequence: TGTGCCAGCAGGGCTGACAGGGACACTGAAGCTTTCTTT. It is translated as CASRADRDTEAFF.

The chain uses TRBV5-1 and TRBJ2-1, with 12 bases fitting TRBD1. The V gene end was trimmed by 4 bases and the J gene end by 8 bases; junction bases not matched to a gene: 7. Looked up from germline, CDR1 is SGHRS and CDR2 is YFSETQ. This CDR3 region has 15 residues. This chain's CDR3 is CASSSSGTGGDEQFF. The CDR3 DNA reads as TGCGCCAGCAGCAGCTCCGGGACAGGGGGCGATGAGCAGTTCTTC.

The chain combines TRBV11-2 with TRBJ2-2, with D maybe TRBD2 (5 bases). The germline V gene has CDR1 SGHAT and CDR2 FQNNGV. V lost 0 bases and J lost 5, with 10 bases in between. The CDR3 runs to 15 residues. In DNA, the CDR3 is TGTGCCAGCAGCTTAGAGGCGGGTGGAACCGGGGAGCTGTTTTTT. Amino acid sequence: CASSLEAGGTGELFF.

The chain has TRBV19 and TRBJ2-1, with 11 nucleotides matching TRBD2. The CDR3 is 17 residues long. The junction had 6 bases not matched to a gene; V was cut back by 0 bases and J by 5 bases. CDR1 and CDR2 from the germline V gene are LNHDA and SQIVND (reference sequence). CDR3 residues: CASSIDRLAGTHNEQFF. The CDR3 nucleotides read TGTGCCAGTAGTATAGACAGACTAGCGGGAACCCACAATGAGCAGTTCTTC.

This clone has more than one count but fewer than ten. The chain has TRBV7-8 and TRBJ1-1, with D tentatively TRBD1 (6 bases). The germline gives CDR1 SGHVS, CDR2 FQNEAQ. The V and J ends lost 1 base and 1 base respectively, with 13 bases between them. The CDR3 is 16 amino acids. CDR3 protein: CASSLDRTGQNTEAFF. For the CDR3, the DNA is TGTGCCAGCAGCTTAGATCGGACGGGACAGAACACTGAAGCTTTCTTT.

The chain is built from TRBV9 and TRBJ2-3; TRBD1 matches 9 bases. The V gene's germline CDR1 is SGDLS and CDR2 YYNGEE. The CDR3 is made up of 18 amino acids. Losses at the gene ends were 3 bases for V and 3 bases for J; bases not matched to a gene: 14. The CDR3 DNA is TGTGCCAGCAGCGGATCTCCCGGGACAGGGAGGGAGACAGATACGCAGTATTTT. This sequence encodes CASSGSPGTGRETDTQYF.

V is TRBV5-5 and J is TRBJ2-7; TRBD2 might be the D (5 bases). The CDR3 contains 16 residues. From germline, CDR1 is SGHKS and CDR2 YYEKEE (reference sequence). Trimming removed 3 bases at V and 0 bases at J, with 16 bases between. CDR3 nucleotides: TGTGCCAGCAGCTCCCGGGGAAGCGGCCTCTCCTACGAGCAGTACTTC. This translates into CASSSRGSGLSYEQYF.

This chain's CDR3 is CASSHGGNTQYF. The CDR3, as DNA: TGTGCCAGCAGCCATGGGGGGAATACGCAGTATTTT. The chain carries TRBV11-2 and TRBJ2-3; D is perhaps TRBD2 (6 bases). The CDR3 is 12 amino acids. The germline gives CDR1 SGHAT, CDR2 FQNNGV. V lost 5 bases and J lost 7, with 10 bases in between.

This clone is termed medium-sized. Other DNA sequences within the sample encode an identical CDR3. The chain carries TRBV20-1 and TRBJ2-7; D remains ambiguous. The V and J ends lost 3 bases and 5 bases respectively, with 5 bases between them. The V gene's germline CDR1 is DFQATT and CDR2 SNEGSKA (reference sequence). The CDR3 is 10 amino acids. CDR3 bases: TGCAGTGCTAGTGACCACGAGCAGTACTTC. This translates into CSASDHEQYF.

The CDR3 loop is CASRDDSSYEQYF. CDR3 coding DNA: TGTGCCAGCAGAGACGACAGCTCCTACGAGCAGTACTTC. V gene TRBV6-6 combines with J gene TRBJ2-7; D is perhaps TRBD1 (5 bases). CDR1 is MNHNY, CDR2 SVGAGI, per germline (reference sequence). CDR3 length: 13 residues. Trimming shortened V by 6 bases and J by 0 bases, and 9 bases separated the two germline ends.

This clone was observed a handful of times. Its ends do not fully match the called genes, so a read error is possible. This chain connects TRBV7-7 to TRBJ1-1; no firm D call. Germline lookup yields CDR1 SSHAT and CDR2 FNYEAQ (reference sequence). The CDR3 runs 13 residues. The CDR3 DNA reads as TGTGCTAGCAGAAGGGCTCCGAACACTGAAGCTTTCTTT. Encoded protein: CASRRAPNTEAFF.

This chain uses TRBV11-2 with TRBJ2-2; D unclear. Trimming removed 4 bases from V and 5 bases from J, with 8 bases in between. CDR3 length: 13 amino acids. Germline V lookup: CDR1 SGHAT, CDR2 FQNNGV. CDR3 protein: CASSSPRTGELFF. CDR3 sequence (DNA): TGTGCCAGCAGCTCCCCTCGTACCGGGGAGCTGTTTTTT.

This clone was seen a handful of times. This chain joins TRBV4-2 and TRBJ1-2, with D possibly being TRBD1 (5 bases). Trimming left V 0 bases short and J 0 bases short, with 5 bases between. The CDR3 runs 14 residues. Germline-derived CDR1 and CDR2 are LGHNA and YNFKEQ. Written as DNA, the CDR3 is TGTGCCAGCAGCCAAGAGGGGCCTAACTATGGCTACACCTTC. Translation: CASSQEGPNYGYTF.

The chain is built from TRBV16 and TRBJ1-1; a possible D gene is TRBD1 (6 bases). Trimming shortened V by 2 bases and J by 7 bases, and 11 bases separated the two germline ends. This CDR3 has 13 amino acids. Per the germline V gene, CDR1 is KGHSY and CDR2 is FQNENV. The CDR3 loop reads CASSQLQGIEAFF. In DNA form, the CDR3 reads TGTGCCAGCAGCCAACTCCAGGGGATTGAAGCTTTCTTT. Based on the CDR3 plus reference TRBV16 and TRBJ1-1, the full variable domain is GEEVAQTPKHLVRGEGQKAKLYCAPIKGHSYVFWYQQVLKNEFKFLISFQNENVFDETGMPKERFSAKCLPNSPCSLEIQATKLEDSAVYFCASSQLQGIEAFFGQGTRLTVV.

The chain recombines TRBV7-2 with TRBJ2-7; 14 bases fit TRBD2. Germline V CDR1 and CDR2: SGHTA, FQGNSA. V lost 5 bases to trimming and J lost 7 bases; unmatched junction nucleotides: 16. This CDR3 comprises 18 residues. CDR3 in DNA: TGTGCCAGCAGCGGACGGGACACCGGGACTAGCGGGGGCCTGGAGCAGTACTTC. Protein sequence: CASSGRDTGTSGGLEQYF.

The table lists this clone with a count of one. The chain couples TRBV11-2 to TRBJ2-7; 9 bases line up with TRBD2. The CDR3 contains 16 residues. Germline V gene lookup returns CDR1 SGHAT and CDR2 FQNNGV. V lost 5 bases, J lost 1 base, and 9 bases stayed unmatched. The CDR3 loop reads CASSLVGGRASYEQYF. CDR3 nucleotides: TGTGCCAGCAGCCTGGTTGGCGGGAGGGCTTCCTACGAGCAGTACTTC.

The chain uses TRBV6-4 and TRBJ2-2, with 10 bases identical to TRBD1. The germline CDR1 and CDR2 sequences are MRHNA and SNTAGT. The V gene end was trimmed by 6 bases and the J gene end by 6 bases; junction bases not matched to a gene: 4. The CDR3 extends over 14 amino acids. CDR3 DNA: TGTGCCAGCAGCCCGGGACAGGGGCCCGGGGAGCTGTTTTTT. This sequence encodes CASSPGQGPGELFF.

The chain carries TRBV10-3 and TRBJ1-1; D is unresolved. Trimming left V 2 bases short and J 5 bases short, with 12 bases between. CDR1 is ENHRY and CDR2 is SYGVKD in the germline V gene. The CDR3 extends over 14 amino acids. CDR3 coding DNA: TGTGCCATCAGTGAGGGATTAACGGAAACTGAAGCTTTCTTT. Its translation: CAISEGLTETEAFF.

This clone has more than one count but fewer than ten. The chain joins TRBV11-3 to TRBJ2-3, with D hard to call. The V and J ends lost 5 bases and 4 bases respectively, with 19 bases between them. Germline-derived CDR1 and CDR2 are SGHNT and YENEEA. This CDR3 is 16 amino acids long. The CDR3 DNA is TGTGCCAGCAGCCGTATGGGTCCCAAGGGCCCAGATACGCAGTATTTT. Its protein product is CASSRMGPKGPDTQYF.

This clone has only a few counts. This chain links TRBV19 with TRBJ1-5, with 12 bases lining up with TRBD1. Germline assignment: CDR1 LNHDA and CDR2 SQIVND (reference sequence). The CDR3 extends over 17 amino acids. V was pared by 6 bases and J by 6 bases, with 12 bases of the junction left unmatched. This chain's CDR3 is CASSRSGTGGFGQPQHF. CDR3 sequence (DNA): TGTGCCAGTAGCCGTTCCGGGACAGGGGGCTTCGGTCAGCCCCAGCATTTT.

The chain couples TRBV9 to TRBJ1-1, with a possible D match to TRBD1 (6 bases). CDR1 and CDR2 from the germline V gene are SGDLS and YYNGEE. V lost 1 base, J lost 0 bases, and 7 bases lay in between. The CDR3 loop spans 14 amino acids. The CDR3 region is CASSVKGVNTEAFF. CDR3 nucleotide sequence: TGTGCCAGCAGCGTAAAGGGGGTGAACACTGAAGCTTTCTTT.